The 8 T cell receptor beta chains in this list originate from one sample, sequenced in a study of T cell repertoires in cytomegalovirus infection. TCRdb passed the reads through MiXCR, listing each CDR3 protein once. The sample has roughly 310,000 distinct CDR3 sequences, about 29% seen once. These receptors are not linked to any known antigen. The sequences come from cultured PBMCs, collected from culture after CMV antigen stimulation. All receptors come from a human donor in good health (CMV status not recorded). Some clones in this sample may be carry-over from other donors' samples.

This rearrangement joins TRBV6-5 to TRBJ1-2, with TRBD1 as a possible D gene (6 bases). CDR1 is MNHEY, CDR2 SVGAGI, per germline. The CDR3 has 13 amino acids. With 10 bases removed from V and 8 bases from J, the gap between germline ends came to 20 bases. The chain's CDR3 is CATSDSSIMGYTF. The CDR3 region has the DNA TGTGCCACCTCGGACAGCTCGATAATGGGCTACACCTTC.

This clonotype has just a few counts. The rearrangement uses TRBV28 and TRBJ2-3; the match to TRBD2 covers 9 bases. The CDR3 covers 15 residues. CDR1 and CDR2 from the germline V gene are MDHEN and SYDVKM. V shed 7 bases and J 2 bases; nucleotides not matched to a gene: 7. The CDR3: CASNLPSGNTDTQYF. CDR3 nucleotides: TGTGCCAGCAATCTACCTAGCGGGAACACAGATACGCAGTATTTT.

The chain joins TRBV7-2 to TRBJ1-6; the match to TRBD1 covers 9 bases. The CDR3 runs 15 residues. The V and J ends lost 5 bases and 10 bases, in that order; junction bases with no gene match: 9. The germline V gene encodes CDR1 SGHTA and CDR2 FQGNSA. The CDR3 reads CASSPQGTGYSPLHF. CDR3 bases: TGTGCCAGCAGCCCTCAAGGGACAGGGTACTCACCCCTCCACTTT.

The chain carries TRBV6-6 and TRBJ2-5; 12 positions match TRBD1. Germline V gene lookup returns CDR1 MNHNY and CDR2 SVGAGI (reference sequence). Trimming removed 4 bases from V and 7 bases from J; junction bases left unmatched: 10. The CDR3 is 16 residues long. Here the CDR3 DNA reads TGTGCCAGCAGTTTAACCGGGACAGGGGGCATGGGGACCCAGTACTTC. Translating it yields CASSLTGTGGMGTQYF.

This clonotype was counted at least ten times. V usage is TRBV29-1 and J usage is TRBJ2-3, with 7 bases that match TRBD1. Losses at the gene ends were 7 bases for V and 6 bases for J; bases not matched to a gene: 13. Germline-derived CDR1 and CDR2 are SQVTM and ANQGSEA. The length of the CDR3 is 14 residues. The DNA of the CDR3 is TGCAGCGAGCTACGGACAGGAACGGAGGATACGCAGTATTTT. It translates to CSELRTGTEDTQYF.

CDR3 amino acids: CASKEGAATDTQYF. CDR3 sequence (DNA): TGTGCCAGTAAGGAGGGGGCGGCCACAGATACGCAGTATTTT. This chain joins TRBV19 and TRBJ2-3; tentative D call: TRBD1 (7 bases). The V end lost 7 bases, the J end lost 2 bases, and 13 bases lay between the germline ends. CDR3 size: 14 residues. CDR1 and CDR2 from the germline V gene are LNHDA and SQIVND (reference sequence).

CDR3 bases: TGTGCCAGCAGCGGGACAGCCCAGCCCCAGCATTTT. Its protein is CASSGTAQPQHF. The gene calls are TRBV28 and TRBJ1-5; 7 nucleotides line up with TRBD1. CDR3 length equals 12 residues. In germline, CDR1 is MDHEN, CDR2 SYDVKM. With V trimmed by 6 bases and J by 7 bases, 3 bases remained unmatched.

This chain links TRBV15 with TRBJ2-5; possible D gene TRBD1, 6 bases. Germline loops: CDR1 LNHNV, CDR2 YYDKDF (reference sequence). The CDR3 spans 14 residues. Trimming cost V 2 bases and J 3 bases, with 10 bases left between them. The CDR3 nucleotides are TGTGCCACCAGCAGAAAAAACAGGGAAGAGACCCAGTACTTC. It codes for CATSRKNREETQYF.